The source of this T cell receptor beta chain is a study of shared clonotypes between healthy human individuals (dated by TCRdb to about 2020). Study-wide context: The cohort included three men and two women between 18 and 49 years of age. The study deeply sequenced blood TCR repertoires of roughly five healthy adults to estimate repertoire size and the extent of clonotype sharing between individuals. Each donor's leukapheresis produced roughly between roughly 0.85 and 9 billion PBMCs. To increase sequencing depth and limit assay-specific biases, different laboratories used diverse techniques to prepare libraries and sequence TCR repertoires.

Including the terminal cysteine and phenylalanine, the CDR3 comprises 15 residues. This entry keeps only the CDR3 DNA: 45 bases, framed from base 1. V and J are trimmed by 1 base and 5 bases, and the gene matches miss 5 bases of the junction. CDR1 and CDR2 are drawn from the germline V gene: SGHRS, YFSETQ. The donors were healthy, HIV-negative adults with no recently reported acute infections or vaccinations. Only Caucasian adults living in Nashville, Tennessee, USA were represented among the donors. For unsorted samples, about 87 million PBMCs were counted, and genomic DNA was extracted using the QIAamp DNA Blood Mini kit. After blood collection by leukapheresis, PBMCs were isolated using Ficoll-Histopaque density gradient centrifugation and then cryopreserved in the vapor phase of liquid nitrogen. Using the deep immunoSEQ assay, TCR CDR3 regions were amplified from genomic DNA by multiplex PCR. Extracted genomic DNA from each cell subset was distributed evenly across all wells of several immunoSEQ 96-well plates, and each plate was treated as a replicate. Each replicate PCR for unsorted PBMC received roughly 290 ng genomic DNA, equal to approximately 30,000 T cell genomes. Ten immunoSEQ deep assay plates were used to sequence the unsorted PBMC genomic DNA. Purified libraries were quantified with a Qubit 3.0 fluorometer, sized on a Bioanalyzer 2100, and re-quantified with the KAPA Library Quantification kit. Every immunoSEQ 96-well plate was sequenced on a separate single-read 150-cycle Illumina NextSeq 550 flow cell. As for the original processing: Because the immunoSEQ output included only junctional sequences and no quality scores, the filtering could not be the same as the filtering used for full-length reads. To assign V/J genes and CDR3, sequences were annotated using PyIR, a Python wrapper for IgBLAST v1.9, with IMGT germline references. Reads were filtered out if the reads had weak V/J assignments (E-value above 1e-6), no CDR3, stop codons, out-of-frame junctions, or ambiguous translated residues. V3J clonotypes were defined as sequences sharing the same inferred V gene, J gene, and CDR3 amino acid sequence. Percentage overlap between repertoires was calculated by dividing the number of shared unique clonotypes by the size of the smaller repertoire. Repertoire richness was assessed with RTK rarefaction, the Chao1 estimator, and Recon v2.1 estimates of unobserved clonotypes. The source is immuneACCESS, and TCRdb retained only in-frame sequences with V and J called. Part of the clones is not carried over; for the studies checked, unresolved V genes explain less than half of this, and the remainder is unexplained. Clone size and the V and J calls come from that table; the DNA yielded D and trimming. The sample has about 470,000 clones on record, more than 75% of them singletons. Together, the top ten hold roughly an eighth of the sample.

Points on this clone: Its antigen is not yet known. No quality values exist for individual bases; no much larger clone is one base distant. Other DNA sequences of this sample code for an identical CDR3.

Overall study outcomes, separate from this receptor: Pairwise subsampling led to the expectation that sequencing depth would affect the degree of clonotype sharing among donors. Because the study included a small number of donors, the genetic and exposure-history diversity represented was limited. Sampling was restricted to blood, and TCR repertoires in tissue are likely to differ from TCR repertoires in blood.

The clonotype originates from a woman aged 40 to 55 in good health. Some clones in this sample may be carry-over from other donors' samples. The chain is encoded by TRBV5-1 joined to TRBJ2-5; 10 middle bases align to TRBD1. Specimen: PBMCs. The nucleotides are TGCGCCAGCAGCTTGCGGACAGGGGGAAGGGAGACCCAGTACTTC. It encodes CASSLRTGGRETQYF.